This T cell receptor (beta chain) was found in a study of T cell responses to AZD1222 COVID-19 vaccine. Trimming left V 8 bases short and J 2 bases short, with 12 bases between. The CDR3 spans 13 residues. The germline V gene encodes CDR1 SNHLY and CDR2 FYNNEI. Sequencing was performed with immunoSEQ multiplex PCR; in TCRdb, only in-frame clones are kept and a portion is missing. This table has 150,000 to 200,000 clones, approximately 93% appearing once. This chain joins TRBV2 and TRBJ1-2; TRBD1 might be the D (6 bases). This TCR was sampled from an adult who received the AZD1222 COVID-19 vaccine. The specimen comprised peripheral blood, sampled 28 days after the second AZD1222 dose. As DNA, the CDR3 is TGTGCCAGCCCTACCGGGACAAACTATGGCTACACCTTC. As protein: CASPTGTNYGYTF.